The subject of this entry is one T cell receptor beta chain. As yet, its antigen is unknown. UMI-labeled TRB cDNA libraries were prepared by 5' RACE. TCRdb reprocessed the 5' RACE reads and reports one entry per CDR3 protein, with no DNA. This sample's table has tens of thousands of distinct CDR3 sequences. These data come from a study of CXCR3-negative and CXCR3-positive naive CD8 T cells. For the study at large: Some 150 million TRB reads in total, about 1.5 +/- 0.3 million per library.

Overall study results and limits: Surface CD5 was comparable between naive subsets; TCR strength was inferred from TRB CDR3 properties.

Germline V CDR1 and CDR2: SEHNR, FQNEAQ (reference sequence). CDR3 length equals 13 residues. V usage is TRBV7-9 and J usage is TRBJ2-3. This receptor was taken from a human donor in good health. Some clones in this sample may be carry-over from other donors' samples. Sequencing was carried out using memory CD8+ T cells from blood. The CDR3 region is CASRATWGDTQYF.